These T cell receptor beta chains were read from a single sample in a study of monozygotic twins with inflammatory bowel disease. TCRdb re-called the 5' RACE reads, yielding one record per CDR3 amino acid sequence without DNA. The listing records around 380,000 distinct CDR3 sequences. The sample taken for sequencing was blood. The receptors here all came from a human donor with ulcerative colitis or Crohn's disease, or a healthy co-twin of an affected twin (not recorded which). Both conserved end residues are part of each CDR3.

j_gene,len,v_gene,CDR3aa
TRBJ1-1,16,TRBV7-6,CASSLGPGEVNTEAFF
TRBJ1-2,13,TRBV3-1,CASSQGANYGYNF
TRBJ1-6,14,TRBV20-1,CSARVGTGDSPLHF
TRBJ2-1,14,TRBV5-4,CASSRSGSSDEQFF
TRBJ1-3,13,TRBV15,CATSRVFGNTIYF
TRBJ1-2,11,TRBV30,CACTGVGGYTF
TRBJ1-1,13,TRBV15,CATRAGLNTEAFF
TRBJ2-5,13,TRBV10-3,CAISEGLKETQYF
TRBJ2-2,14,TRBV7-9,CASTIAGNTGELFF
TRBJ1-4,14,TRBV3-1,CASSQAPTNEKLFF
TRBJ1-3,14,TRBV20-1,CSAWAGAGGNTIYF
TRBJ2-5,12,TRBV12-5,CASGPSTETQYF
TRBJ2-2,15,TRBV5-1,CASSLDGEDTGELFF
TRBJ2-5,15,TRBV12-3/TRBV12-4,CASSWEGGLGETQYF
TRBJ2-7,15,TRBV19,CASSIAGSGSYEQYF
TRBJ1-5,15,TRBV20-1,CSAPTGTGLDQPQHF
TRBJ2-1,17,TRBV7-7,CASSPAIGQSVYNEQFF
TRBJ2-7,14,TRBV14,CASSQSGSRARLYF
TRBJ1-2,17,TRBV15,CATSRDDRQGRNYGYTF
TRBJ2-7,15,TRBV18,CASSPSGTGDLTQYF
TRBJ2-1,15,TRBV7-3,CASGLSGSSYNEQFF
TRBJ2-3,13,TRBV27,CASGEMGPDTQYF
TRBJ2-7,14,TRBV3-1,CASSQDAGFYEQYF
TRBJ1-1,14,TRBV5-1,CASSLAGGGTEAFF
TRBJ2-1,16,TRBV4-1,CASSQPGQGAFGEQFF
TRBJ1-4,16,TRBV6-5,CASSNRQGATNEKLFF
TRBJ1-1,15,TRBV6-2/TRBV6-3,CASSSTGGWNTEAFF
TRBJ2-4,17,TRBV11-2,CASSSLRGRPDKNIQYF